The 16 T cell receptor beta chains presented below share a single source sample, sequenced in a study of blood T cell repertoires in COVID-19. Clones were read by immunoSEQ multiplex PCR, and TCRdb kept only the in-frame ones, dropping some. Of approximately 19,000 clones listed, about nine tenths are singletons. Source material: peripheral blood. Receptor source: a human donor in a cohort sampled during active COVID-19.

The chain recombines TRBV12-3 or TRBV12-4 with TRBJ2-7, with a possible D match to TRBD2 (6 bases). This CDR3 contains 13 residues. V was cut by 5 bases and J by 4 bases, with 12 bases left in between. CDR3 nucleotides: TGTGCCAGCAGTGGGGAAGGGAGGTACGAGCAGTACTTC. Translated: CASSGEGRYEQYF.

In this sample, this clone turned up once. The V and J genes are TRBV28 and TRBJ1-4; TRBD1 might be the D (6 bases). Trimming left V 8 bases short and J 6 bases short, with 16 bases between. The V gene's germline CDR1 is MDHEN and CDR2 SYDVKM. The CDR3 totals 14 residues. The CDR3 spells CASLPGGPDEKLFF. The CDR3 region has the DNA TGTGCCAGCCTCCCCGGGGGGCCAGATGAAAAACTGTTTTTT.

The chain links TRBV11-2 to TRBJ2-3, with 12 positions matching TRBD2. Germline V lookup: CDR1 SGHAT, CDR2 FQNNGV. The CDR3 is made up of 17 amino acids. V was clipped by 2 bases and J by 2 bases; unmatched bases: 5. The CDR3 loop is CASSLMTSGGYTDTQYF. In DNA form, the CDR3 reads TGTGCCAGCAGCTTAATGACTAGCGGGGGTTACACAGATACGCAGTATTTT.

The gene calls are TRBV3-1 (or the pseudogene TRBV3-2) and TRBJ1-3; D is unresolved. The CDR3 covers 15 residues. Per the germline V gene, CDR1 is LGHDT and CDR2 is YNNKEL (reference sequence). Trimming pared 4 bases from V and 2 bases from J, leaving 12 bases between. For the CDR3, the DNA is TGTGCCAGCAGCCCCGGAGGTCTTACTGGAAACACCATATATTTT. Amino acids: CASSPGGLTGNTIYF.

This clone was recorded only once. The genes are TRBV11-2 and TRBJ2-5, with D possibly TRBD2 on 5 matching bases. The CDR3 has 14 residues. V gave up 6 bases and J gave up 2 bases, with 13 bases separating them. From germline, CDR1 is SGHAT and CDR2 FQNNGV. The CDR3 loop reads CASRREQLQETQYF. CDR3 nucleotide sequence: TGTGCCAGCAGACGGGAACAGTTACAAGAGACCCAGTACTTC. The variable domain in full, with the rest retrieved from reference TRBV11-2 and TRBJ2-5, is EAGVAQSPRYKIIEKRQSVAFWCNPISGHATLYWYQQILGQGPKLLIQFQNNGVVDDSQLPKDRFSAERLKGVDSTLKIQPAKLEDSAVYLCASRREQLQETQYFGPGTRLLVL.

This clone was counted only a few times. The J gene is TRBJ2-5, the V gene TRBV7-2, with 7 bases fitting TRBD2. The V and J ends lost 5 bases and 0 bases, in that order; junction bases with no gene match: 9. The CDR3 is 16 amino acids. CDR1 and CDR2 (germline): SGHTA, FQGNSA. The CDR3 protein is CASSENRAGHQETQYF. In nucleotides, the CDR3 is TGTGCCAGCAGCGAAAATAGAGCGGGGCACCAAGAGACCCAGTACTTC.

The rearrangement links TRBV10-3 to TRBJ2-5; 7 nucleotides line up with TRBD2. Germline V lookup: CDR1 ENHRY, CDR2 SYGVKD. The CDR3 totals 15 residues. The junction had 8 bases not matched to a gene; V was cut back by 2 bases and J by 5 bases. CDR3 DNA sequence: TGTGCCATCAGTGAGGGGACTAACAACGGGGAGACCCAGTACTTC. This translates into CAISEGTNNGETQYF.

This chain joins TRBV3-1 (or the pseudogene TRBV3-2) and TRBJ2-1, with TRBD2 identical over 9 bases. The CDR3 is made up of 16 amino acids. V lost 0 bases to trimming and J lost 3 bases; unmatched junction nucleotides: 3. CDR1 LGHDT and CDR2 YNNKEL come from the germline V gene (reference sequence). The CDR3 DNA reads TGTGCCAGCAGCCAAGATCGACTAGCGGTCTACAATGAGCAGTTCTTC. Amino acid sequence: CASSQDRLAVYNEQFF.

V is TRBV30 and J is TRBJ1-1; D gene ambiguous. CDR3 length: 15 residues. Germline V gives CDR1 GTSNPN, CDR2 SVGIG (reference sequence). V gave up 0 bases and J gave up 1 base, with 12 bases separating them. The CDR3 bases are TGTGCCTGGAGTGTAAAGCTTCGAGAGAACACTGAAGCTTTCTTT. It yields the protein CAWSVKLRENTEAFF.

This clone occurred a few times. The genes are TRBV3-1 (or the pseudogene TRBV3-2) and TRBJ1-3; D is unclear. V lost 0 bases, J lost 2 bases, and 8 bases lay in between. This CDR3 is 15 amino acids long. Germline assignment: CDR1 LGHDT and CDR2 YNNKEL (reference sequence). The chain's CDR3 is CASSQDGLTGNTIYF. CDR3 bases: TGTGCCAGCAGCCAAGATGGGCTGACTGGAAACACCATATATTTT.

The CDR3 spells CASRPRGRSYTF. The CDR3 nucleotides read TGTGCCAGCAGGCCCAGGGGGAGGAGCTACACCTTC. The V gene is TRBV2, the J gene TRBJ1-2; 7 nucleotides align to TRBD1. The V gene's germline CDR1 is SNHLY and CDR2 FYNNEI. Unmatched junction bases numbered 7, after V lost 6 bases and J lost 9 bases. The CDR3 runs 12 residues.

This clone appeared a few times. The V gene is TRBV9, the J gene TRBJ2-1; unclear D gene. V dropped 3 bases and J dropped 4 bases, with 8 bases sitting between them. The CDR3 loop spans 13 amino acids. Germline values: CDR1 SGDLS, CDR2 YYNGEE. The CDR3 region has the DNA TGTGCCAGCAGCGACCCAGGATACAATGAGCAGTTCTTC. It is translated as CASSDPGYNEQFF.

The CDR3 nucleotides read TGTGCCAGCAGCCAAACTAGCGGGAACTACGAGCAGTACTTC. Protein product: CASSQTSGNYEQYF. The V call is TRBV3-1 (or the pseudogene TRBV3-2), the J call TRBJ2-7, with 10 bases lining up with TRBD2. CDR1 LGHDT and CDR2 YNNKEL come from the germline V gene (reference sequence). The trim removed 2 bases at V and 3 bases at J, leaving 1 base unmatched. This CDR3 spans 14 amino acids.

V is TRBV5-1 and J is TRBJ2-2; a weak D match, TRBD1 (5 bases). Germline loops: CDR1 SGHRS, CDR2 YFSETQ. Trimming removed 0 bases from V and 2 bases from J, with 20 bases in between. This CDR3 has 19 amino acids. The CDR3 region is CASSLEGDRPDNNTGELFF. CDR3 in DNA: TGCGCCAGCAGCTTGGAAGGGGATCGACCCGATAATAACACCGGGGAGCTGTTTTTT.

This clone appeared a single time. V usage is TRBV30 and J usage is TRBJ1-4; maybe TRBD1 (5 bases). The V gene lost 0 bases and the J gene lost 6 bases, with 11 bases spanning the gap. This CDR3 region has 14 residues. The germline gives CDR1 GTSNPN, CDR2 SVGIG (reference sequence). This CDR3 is CAWSVPGSHEKLFF. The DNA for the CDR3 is TGTGCCTGGAGTGTACCAGGGTCCCATGAAAAACTGTTTTTT.

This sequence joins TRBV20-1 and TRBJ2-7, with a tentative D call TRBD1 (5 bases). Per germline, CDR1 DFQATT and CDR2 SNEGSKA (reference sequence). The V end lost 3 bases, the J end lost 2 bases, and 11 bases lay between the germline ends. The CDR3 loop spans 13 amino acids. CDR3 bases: TGCAGTGCTAGTGAAGGGGCCACCTACGAGCAGTACTTC. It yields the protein CSASEGATYEQYF.